This T cell receptor beta chain was recovered during a study of human T cells and chemical hapten exposure. TCRdb processed the RACE reads anew with MiXCR; each CDR3 protein has one entry. The sample lists approximately 110,000 distinct CDR3 sequences; more than 9.5% were seen once. Time point defined: patch test 1, 2 weeks after DPC sensitization. Treatment: therapeutic diphenylcyclopropenone sensitization with weekly scalp DPC. This clonotype was seen only a few times. V lost 4 bases to trimming and J lost 0 bases; unmatched junction nucleotides: 13. This CDR3 comprises 19 residues. CDR1 LGHDT and CDR2 YNNKEL come from the germline V gene (reference sequence).

This sample comprised whole blood, obtained in connection with sensitization to the hapten diphenylcyclopropenone (DPC). The clonotype comes from a woman aged 40 to 50 with alopecia areata. Some clones in this sample may be carry-over from other donors' samples. The rearrangement uses TRBV3-1 and TRBJ2-4; 9 nucleotides align to TRBD2. The CDR3 reads CASSPRTSASLIAKNIQYF. The DNA for the CDR3 is TGTGCCAGCAGCCCTAGGACTAGCGCTTCTCTCATAGCCAAAAACATTCAGTACTTC.